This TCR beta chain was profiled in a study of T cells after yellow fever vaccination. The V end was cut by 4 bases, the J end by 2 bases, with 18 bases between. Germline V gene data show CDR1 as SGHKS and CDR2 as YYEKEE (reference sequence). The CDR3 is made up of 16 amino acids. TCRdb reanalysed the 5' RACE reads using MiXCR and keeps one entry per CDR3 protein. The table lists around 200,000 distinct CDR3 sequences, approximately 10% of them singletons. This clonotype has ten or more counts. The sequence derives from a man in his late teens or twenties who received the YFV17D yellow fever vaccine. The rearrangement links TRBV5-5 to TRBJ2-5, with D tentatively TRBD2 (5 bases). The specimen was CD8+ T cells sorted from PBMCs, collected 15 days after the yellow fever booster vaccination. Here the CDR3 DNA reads TGTGCCAGCAGCCCCGGACTTATTCTGGGGCAAGAGACCCAGTACTTC. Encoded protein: CASSPGLILGQETQYF.